One and the same sample provided the 32 T cell receptor beta chains below, sequenced in a study of shared T cell receptors in the human thymus (dated by TCRdb to the early 2020s). Libraries were made using the immunoSEQ multiplex PCR assay. Entries here come from immuneACCESS through TCRdb and include only in-frame sequences with V and J called. Some clones fail to appear in such tables; in the studies checked, an unresolved V gene covers under half of the shortfall, and the cause of the remainder is unknown. Within this sample are roughly 660,000 clones, with approximately 90% of them counted one time only. The ten biggest clones cover approximately 0.011% of the sample. These records were also assigned to another study, of human thymus T cells.

Sequences were obtained from thymocytes. These receptor sequences come from a boy in the first two years of life with a congenital heart defect. Donor details come from another sample of the same person, matched by shared clones.

This chain joins TRBV5-1 and TRBJ2-1; 9 bases align to TRBD2. Looked up from germline, CDR1 is SGHRS and CDR2 is YFSETQ. The CDR3 consists of 15 residues. With 0 bases clipped from V and 7 bases from J, the junction kept 5 bases outside the gene matches. CDR3 protein: CASSLEWTSENEQFF. The CDR3 coding sequence is TGCGCCAGCAGCTTGGAATGGACTAGCGAAAATGAGCAGTTCTTC.

The chain joins TRBV19 to TRBJ2-1; 11 bases line up with TRBD2. V trimming: 5 bases; J trimming: 13 bases; junction bases outside the gene matches: 22. Germline CDR1 reads LNHDA; CDR2 reads SQIVND (reference sequence). The CDR3 covers 18 residues. The CDR3 loop is CASSHFLGSGRAGRPQFF. The DNA of the CDR3 is TGTGCCAGTAGTCATTTTTTGGGTAGCGGGAGGGCCGGCCGACCTCAGTTCTTC.

The chain uses TRBV6-4 and TRBJ1-1; D perhaps matches TRBD1 (6 bases). CDR1 and CDR2 from the germline V gene are MRHNA and SNTAGT. The CDR3 loop spans 18 amino acids. The V end was cut by 3 bases, the J end by 5 bases, with 25 bases between. CDR3 region: CASSDIYRGGGQVTEAFF. The CDR3 nucleotides are TGTGCCAGCAGTGATATTTATCGAGGGGGGGGTCAGGTTACTGAAGCTTTCTTT.

This chain joins TRBV5-4 and TRBJ2-3; 7 positions agree with TRBD1. This CDR3 is built from 15 residues. Unmatched junction bases numbered 7, after V lost 2 bases and J lost 4 bases. From germline, CDR1 is SGHNT and CDR2 YYREEE (reference sequence). The chain's CDR3 is CASSFRGGAPDTQYF. For the CDR3, the DNA is TGTGCCAGCAGCTTCCGAGGGGGCGCCCCAGATACGCAGTATTTT.

The chain is built from TRBV7-9 and TRBJ2-1; maybe TRBD2 (5 bases). The germline V gene encodes CDR1 SEHNR and CDR2 FQNEAQ (reference sequence). With 2 bases removed from V and 7 bases from J, the gap between germline ends came to 6 bases. This CDR3 has 12 residues. This chain's CDR3 is CASSLRTNEQFF. The CDR3 DNA reads as TGTGCCAGCAGCTTAAGGACTAATGAGCAGTTCTTC.

This chain uses TRBV4-3 with TRBJ2-7, with 8 bases that match TRBD1. The CDR3 covers 15 residues. CDR1 and CDR2 from the germline V gene are LGHNA and YSLEER. V lost 5 bases, J lost 6 bases, and 12 bases stayed unmatched. In DNA, the CDR3 is TGCGCCAGCAGCAAAAGGACAGGGCGGAGAGGCGAGCAGTACTTC. Its protein is CASSKRTGRRGEQYF.

The chain carries TRBV5-4 and TRBJ1-5; weak D call: TRBD1 (5 bases). CDR3 length: 15 amino acids. Per germline, CDR1 SGHNT and CDR2 YYREEE (reference sequence). Trimming stripped 4 bases from V and 2 bases from J, with 13 bases between. The CDR3 here is CASSMAGPGNQPQHF. In DNA, the CDR3 is TGTGCCAGCAGCATGGCAGGGCCCGGCAATCAGCCCCAGCATTTT.

The V gene is TRBV6-4, the J gene TRBJ2-2; 8 bases are a match to TRBD1. V gave up 0 bases and J gave up 2 bases; unmatched junction bases: 14. CDR3 size: 20 residues. Germline CDR1 MRHNA, CDR2 SNTAGT. This CDR3 is CASSDSMENQDRDNTGELFF. Here the CDR3 DNA reads TGTGCCAGCAGTGACTCGATGGAGAACCAGGACAGGGACAACACCGGGGAGCTGTTTTTT.

The chain recombines TRBV4-3 with TRBJ2-1, with 8 positions matching TRBD1. J lost 5 bases, V lost 3 bases, and 9 bases had no gene match. CDR1 is LGHNA and CDR2 is YSLEER in the germline V gene. The CDR3 is 16 residues long. The CDR3: CASSQFRDRTNNEQFF. The CDR3 nucleotides are TGCGCCAGCAGCCAGTTCCGGGACAGGACCAACAATGAGCAGTTCTTC.

This sequence joins TRBV6-1 and TRBJ2-7; 8 nucleotides agree with TRBD2. In germline, CDR1 is MNHNS, CDR2 SASEGT. The CDR3 covers 16 residues. Losses at the gene ends were 0 bases for V and 0 bases for J; bases not matched to a gene: 4. CDR3 sequence: CASSEATGTSSYEQYF. The CDR3 DNA sequence: TGTGCCAGCAGTGAAGCAACCGGGACTAGCTCCTACGAGCAGTACTTC.

This chain joins TRBV25-1 and TRBJ1-4; D is uncertain. Deletions cut 2 bases from V and 3 bases from J, with 10 bases between. The CDR3 loop spans 15 amino acids. Per germline, CDR1 MGHDK and CDR2 SYGVNS. The CDR3 DNA reads TGTGCCAGCAGTGAAGACGAGGGAGCTAATGAAAAACTGTTTTTT. Encoded protein: CASSEDEGANEKLFF. Full variable domain (remainder filled in from reference TRBV25-1 and TRBJ1-4): EADIYQTPRYLVIGTGKKITLECSQTMGHDKMYWYQQDPGMELHLIHYSYGVNSTEKGDLSSESTVSRIRTEHFPLTLESARPSHTSQYLCASSEDEGANEKLFFGSGTQLSVL.

The J gene is TRBJ2-7, the V gene TRBV27; TRBD2 matches at 8 bases. Unmatched junction bases numbered 6, after V lost 3 bases and J lost 2 bases. The CDR3 runs 15 residues. Germline-derived CDR1 and CDR2 are MNHEY and SMNVEV (reference sequence). The CDR3 coding sequence is TGTGCCAGCAGTTTCTGGGGACTAGACACCTACGAGCAGTACTTC. It encodes CASSFWGLDTYEQYF.

The V call is TRBV7-2, the J call TRBJ2-5; TRBD2 aligns across 8 bases. The germline gives CDR1 SGHTA, CDR2 FQGNSA. CDR3 length: 16 residues. V gave up 1 base and J gave up 2 bases; unmatched junction bases: 6. CDR3 DNA sequence: TGTGCCAGCAGCTTAGGGACTAGCCCTTTACAAGAGACCCAGTACTTC. Translated: CASSLGTSPLQETQYF.

This chain joins TRBV5-1 and TRBJ1-1; TRBD1 agrees at 9 bases. This CDR3 region has 16 residues. Germline-derived CDR1 and CDR2 are SGHRS and YFSETQ. V lost 0 bases, J lost 2 bases, and 5 bases stayed unmatched. CDR3 protein: CASSLVNRGPNTEAFF. CDR3 sequence (DNA): TGCGCCAGCAGCTTGGTTAACAGGGGGCCCAACACTGAAGCTTTCTTT.

This chain links TRBV11-3 with TRBJ2-3; D possibly corresponds to TRBD1 (6 bases). Germline V CDR1 and CDR2: SGHNT, YENEEA. The CDR3 runs 13 residues. V was clipped by 3 bases and J by 4 bases, with 8 bases between them. The CDR3 sequence is CASSLDRPDTQYF. For the CDR3, the DNA is TGTGCCAGCAGCTTGGACAGACCAGATACGCAGTATTTT.

This clone was detected once. The V and J genes are TRBV21-1 and TRBJ2-1; the table's D call TRBD2 went unverified against the DNA. TRBV21-1 is listed as a pseudogene. The CDR3 totals 17 residues. The CDR3 bases are TGTGCCAGCAGCAAAAGGGGGAGGGGGGGCGCGGGAAATGAGCAGTTCTTC. This translates into CASSKRGRGGAGNEQFF.

This chain uses TRBV7-2 with TRBJ2-3; weak D call: TRBD2 (5 bases). The germline V and J ends were trimmed by 1 base and 0 bases, with 14 bases remaining between them. CDR3 length equals 17 residues. The germline V gene encodes CDR1 SGHTA and CDR2 FQGNSA. Here the CDR3 DNA reads TGTGCCAGCAGCTTAGTTTCCAGCGGAAAGAGCACAGATACGCAGTATTTT. It translates to CASSLVSSGKSTDTQYF.

The V gene is TRBV7-6, the J gene TRBJ2-5; D is unclear. Germline V gives CDR1 SGHVS, CDR2 FNYEAQ. V was clipped by 5 bases and J by 5 bases, with 15 bases between them. CDR3 length: 14 residues. CDR3 in DNA: TGTGCCAGCAGCCTCCGAGACCGGCGGGAGACCCAGTACTTC. Translating it yields CASSLRDRRETQYF.

The genes are TRBV19 and TRBJ2-1; TRBD2 is a possible D gene (6 bases). The germline V gene has CDR1 LNHDA and CDR2 SQIVND (reference sequence). The length of the CDR3 is 15 residues. Trimming stripped 5 bases from V and 9 bases from J, with 20 bases between. The CDR3 sequence is CASSRLGGTTTEQFF. For the CDR3, the DNA is TGTGCCAGTAGTCGACTGGGCGGGACGACGACTGAGCAGTTCTTC.

This clone was counted once. The genes are TRBV18 and TRBJ2-7, with D possibly matching TRBD2 (6 bases). The CDR3 loop spans 14 amino acids. The V gene lost 5 bases and the J gene lost 0 bases, with 11 bases spanning the gap. The germline V gene encodes CDR1 KGHSH and CDR2 LQKENI. CDR3 region: CASSAGPGSYEQYF. CDR3 bases: TGTGCCAGCTCAGCGGGGCCGGGCTCCTACGAGCAGTACTTC.

The chain joins TRBV19 to TRBJ2-2; 8 bases map to TRBD2. This CDR3 is built from 17 residues. Germline CDR1 reads LNHDA; CDR2 reads SQIVND (reference sequence). With V trimmed by 4 bases and J by 4 bases, 11 bases remained unmatched. The CDR3 DNA sequence: TGTGCCAGTAGTACGAATCCAAAGCGGGAGTTCACCGGGGAGCTGTTTTTT. The encoded protein is CASSTNPKREFTGELFF.

The V call is TRBV6-6, the J call TRBJ2-7; TRBD2 matches 12 bases. V was clipped by 5 bases and J by 3 bases; unmatched bases: 8. Germline CDR1 is MNHNY and CDR2 is SVGAGI (reference sequence). This CDR3 has 16 residues. The CDR3 nucleotides read TGTGCCAGCAGTCCACCTACGGGACTAGCGGGCTACGAGCAGTACTTC. It encodes CASSPPTGLAGYEQYF.

This chain joins TRBV5-1 and TRBJ2-1, with 9 bases matching TRBD1. This CDR3 region has 17 residues. Germline lookup yields CDR1 SGHRS and CDR2 YFSETQ. The junction had 10 bases not matched to a gene; V was cut back by 1 base and J by 5 bases. The CDR3, as DNA: TGCGCCAGCAGCTTGCCCTGGGGGACAGGGAATGACAATGAGCAGTTCTTC. Its translation: CASSLPWGTGNDNEQFF.

The chain uses TRBV14 and TRBJ1-2, with 7 bases fitting TRBD1. V dropped 0 bases and J dropped 8; count of bases not matched to a gene: 15. The CDR3 sequence is 17 residues long. Germline CDR1 SGHDN, CDR2 FVKESK. The CDR3 coding sequence is TGTGCCAGCAGCCAAGAAGAAGGCGGCAGGGGGTCCTGGGGCTACACCTTC. This codes for CASSQEEGGRGSWGYTF.

This clone has a single count. This chain joins TRBV30 and TRBJ2-1; 13 bases fit TRBD2. V gave up 2 bases and J gave up 7 bases; unmatched junction bases: 11. Germline V gives CDR1 GTSNPN, CDR2 SVGIG (reference sequence). This CDR3 has 17 amino acids. CDR3: CAWSNPGLAGILNEQFF. The CDR3 DNA sequence: TGTGCCTGGAGTAATCCGGGACTAGCGGGAATCCTGAATGAGCAGTTCTTC.

This chain connects TRBV12-5 to TRBJ1-5; 9 bases align to TRBD1. Germline CDR1 LGHNT, CDR2 FRNRAP. The CDR3 loop spans 16 amino acids. V dropped 5 bases and J dropped 5; count of bases not matched to a gene: 10. CDR3 nucleotides: TGTGCTAGTGGTCTCATCACAGGGGGCGCGGATCAGCCCCAGCATTTT. Its protein product is CASGLITGGADQPQHF.

This rearrangement joins TRBV19 to TRBJ2-7; D is perhaps TRBD1 (5 bases). Germline V gene data show CDR1 as LNHDA and CDR2 as SQIVND (reference sequence). There are 13 residues in the CDR3. V was clipped by 8 bases and J by 5 bases, with 16 bases between them. The CDR3 loop is CASGAGLYDEQYF. The CDR3 nucleotides are TGTGCCAGTGGGGCAGGGTTATATGACGAGCAGTACTTC. Full variable domain (outside the CDR3, taken from reference TRBV19 and TRBJ2-7): DGGITQSPKYLFRKEGQNVTLSCEQNLNHDAMYWYRQDPGQGLRLIYYSQIVNDFQKGDIAEGYSVSREKKESFPLTVTSAQKNPTAFYLCASGAGLYDEQYFGPGTRLTVT.

The chain joins TRBV5-1 to TRBJ2-1, with 7 bases aligning to TRBD2. Germline values: CDR1 SGHRS, CDR2 YFSETQ. CDR3 length: 17 amino acids. Trimming took 5 bases from V and 4 from J; bases not matched to a gene: 15. CDR3 DNA sequence: TGCGCCAGCAGGACGGGTTGGGGACTACCGATTTACAATGAGCAGTTCTTC. Protein product: CASRTGWGLPIYNEQFF.

This chain joins TRBV15 and TRBJ1-1; D not resolved. There are 12 residues in the CDR3. The germline V gene has CDR1 LNHNV and CDR2 YYDKDF (reference sequence). The V end lost 3 bases, the J end lost 6 bases, and 8 bases lay between the germline ends. This CDR3 reads CATSSQVSEAFF. Here the CDR3 DNA reads TGTGCCACCAGCAGCCAGGTTTCTGAAGCTTTCTTT.

This chain uses TRBV10-2 with TRBJ2-2; 8 nucleotides align to TRBD2. CDR1 WSHSY and CDR2 SAAADI come from the germline V gene. The CDR3 extends over 17 amino acids. The V gene end was trimmed by 7 bases and the J gene end by 6 bases; junction bases not matched to a gene: 16. The CDR3 is CASTSKGYSGIPGELFF. CDR3 sequence (DNA): TGCGCCAGCACCTCCAAGGGGTATAGCGGGATCCCCGGGGAGCTGTTTTTT.

The rearrangement joins TRBV5-4 to TRBJ2-6; TRBD2 matches 7 bases. V was pared by 4 bases and J by 0 bases, with 4 bases of the junction left unmatched. The germline V gene has CDR1 SGHNT and CDR2 YYREEE (reference sequence). This CDR3 is 16 amino acids long. In nucleotides, the CDR3 is TGTGCCAGCAGCCCTGGGAGGGCCTCTGGGGCCAACGTCCTGACTTTC. Residues: CASSPGRASGANVLTF. The full variable domain, completed using reference TRBV5-4 and TRBJ2-6, is ETGVTQSPTHLIKTRGQQVTLRCSSQSGHNTVSWYQQALGQGPQFIFQYYREEENGRGNFPPRFSGLQFPNYSSELNVNALELDDSALYLCASSPGRASGANVLTFGAGSRLTVL.

Only a few counts were recorded for this clone. The chain recombines TRBV6-5 with TRBJ2-7; D possibly corresponds to TRBD1 (6 bases). The CDR3 is made up of 13 amino acids. The ends were cut back, 2 bases at V and 4 bases at J, with 9 bases in the middle. CDR1 and CDR2 (germline): MNHEY, SVGAGI. The CDR3 DNA is TGTGCCAGCAGTTACCGACAGGAGTACGAGCAGTACTTC. Translation: CASSYRQEYEQYF.